This T cell receptor beta chain is from a study of CD8+CD57+ T cells in acquired aplastic anemia. Study as a whole: Average DNA yield from sorted CD4+ and CD8+ cells was approximately 3 ug.

CD8+CD57+ cell expansion, shown by flow cytometry, had occurred in the patients selected for sequencing. All patients were therapy-naive when blood was sampled. This clonotype has more than one count but fewer than ten. Antigen specificity is unknown. Both TCR beta VDJ combination and CDR3 sequence profiling were carried out. Genomic DNA was the template for this profiling. TCRdb reprocessed the reads via MiXCR and lists one record per CDR3 protein. This sample has about 75,000 distinct CDR3 sequences, with just over 70% found just once. The CDR3 spans 13 residues. V was cut by 3 bases and J by 5 bases, with 10 bases left in between. The germline gives CDR1 WSHSY, CDR2 SAAADI. Overall study findings and caveats: The CD8+ Simpson's diversity of patients and controls was not significantly different. The study identified around 28 CD8+ CDR3 sequences shared by patients and controls.

This clonotype originated in a human donor with aplastic anemia. The sample taken for sequencing was sorted CD4+, CD8+, or CD8+CD57+ T cells (not recorded which) from PBMCs. J is TRBJ2-5 and V is TRBV10-2; maybe TRBD1 (5 bases). CDR3 coding DNA: TGCGCCAGCAGTGATCCAGGGCGGGAGACCCAGTACTTC. It codes for CASSDPGRETQYF.